The T cell receptor (beta chain) under discussion was sequenced for a study of blood T cells in healthy people across ages. Whole-study results and caveats: Fewer expanded clones and more diversity marked long-lived versus aged donors.

Comments on this clonotype: What it recognizes is unknown. One base away lies a much larger clone, so this may be a sequencing read error.

A second PCR, run for about 6 to 12 cycles, used a sample-barcoded 5' primer plus a J-beta primer mix. Tagging of each cDNA molecule was performed by a template-switch adaptor with 12 random nucleotides. Each CDR3 protein is one row after TCRdb ran MiXCR on the 5' RACE reads. The data contain some 880,000 distinct CDR3 sequences, about 34% of them singletons. The CDR3 contains 15 residues. Germline values: CDR1 LGHNA, CDR2 YSLEER. The clonotype comes from a man younger than 30 in good health. This chain joins TRBV4-3 and TRBJ2-5, with D unresolved. Near its end, the DNA agrees better with TRBJ2-1, so the J call may be wrong. The specimen sequenced was blood. In nucleotides, the CDR3 is TGCGCCAGCAGCCAAGGAGTCTCTCTACAAGAGACCCAGTTCTTC. Its translation: CASSQGVSLQETQFF.